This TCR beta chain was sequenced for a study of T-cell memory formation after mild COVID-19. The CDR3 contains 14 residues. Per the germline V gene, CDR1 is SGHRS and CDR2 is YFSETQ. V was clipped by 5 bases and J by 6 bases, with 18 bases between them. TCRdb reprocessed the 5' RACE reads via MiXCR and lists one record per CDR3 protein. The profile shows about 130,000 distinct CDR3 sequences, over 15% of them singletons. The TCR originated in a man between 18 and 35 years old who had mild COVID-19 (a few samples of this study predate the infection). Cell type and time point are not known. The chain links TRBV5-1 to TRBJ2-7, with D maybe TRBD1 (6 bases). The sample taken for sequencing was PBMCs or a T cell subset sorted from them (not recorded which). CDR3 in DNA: TGCGCCAGCAGTCCCTCCGGGACACCTAGCGAGCAGTACGTC. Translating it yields CASSPSGTPSEQYV.